This TCR beta chain stems from a study of T-cell reconstitution after alpha-beta-depleted transplantation in children. Preparation of the TCRbeta library was carried out with unique molecular identifiers. TCRdb independently ran MiXCR on the PCR reads; one entry per CDR3 protein. This sample has about 300,000 distinct CDR3 sequences; over 7% occur once, and the top ten carry 9.1%. As to this clonotype: What it binds is unknown.

Overall study findings and caveats: T-cell counts and diversity at one year post-transplant came mainly from newly produced T cells. From surviving recipient T cells and thymic progenitors came the high day-60 TCRbeta diversity observed in some patients.

CDR1 is LNHDA and CDR2 is SQIVND in the germline V gene (reference sequence). The CDR3 consists of 12 residues. The ends lost 3 bases at V and 9 bases at J; junction bases unmatched: 2. V usage is TRBV19 and J usage is TRBJ2-3; 8 bases match TRBD1. This TCR was sampled from a female patient aged 2-9 years who had a stem cell transplant for Fanconi anemia, so the T cells may come from the graft donor. Sequencing used peripheral blood, obtained 360 days after TCRalphabeta/CD19-depleted stem cell transplant. The CDR3 DNA follows: TGTGCCAGTAGTATCGGACAGGGAACGCAGTATTTT. Its translation: CASSIGQGTQYF.